The 7 T cell receptor beta chains below all came from one sample that was sequenced in a study of blood T cell repertoires in COVID-19. The table came from immunoSEQ multiplex PCR; TCRdb's copy has only in-frame clones and leaves some out. The sample includes roughly 53,000 clones, roughly four fifths of them seen just once. The sample was peripheral blood. All receptors derive from a human donor in a cohort sampled during active COVID-19.

This clone occurred once. V is TRBV28 and J is TRBJ2-2; 11 bases agree with TRBD2. Losses at the gene ends were 5 bases for V and 6 bases for J; bases not matched to a gene: 5. The CDR3 contains 15 residues. The germline V gene has CDR1 MDHEN and CDR2 SYDVKM. Here the CDR3 reads CASSLRTSGSGELFF. For the CDR3, the DNA is TGTGCCAGCAGTCTTCGGACTAGCGGGTCCGGGGAGCTGTTTTTT.

This chain joins TRBV4-1 and TRBJ1-6; weak D call: TRBD1 (6 bases). Germline V CDR1 and CDR2: MGHRA, YSYEKL. V gave up 1 base and J gave up 11 bases, with 18 bases separating them. The CDR3 consists of 16 residues. For the CDR3, the DNA is TGCGCCAGCAGCCAAGGTTTTGGGGGCGCTTTGGCACCCCTCCACTTT. It translates to CASSQGFGGALAPLHF.

The genes are TRBV18 and TRBJ1-4; maybe TRBD1 (6 bases). Germline lookup yields CDR1 KGHSH and CDR2 LQKENI. The CDR3 is 17 residues long. Trimming stripped 6 bases from V and 0 bases from J, with 17 bases between. The DNA of the CDR3 is TGTGCCAGCTCCCCTCTCCCGGACAGTTCAACTAATGAAAAACTGTTTTTT. It is translated as CASSPLPDSSTNEKLFF.

The chain combines TRBV6-6 with TRBJ2-3; possibly TRBD2 for D (5 bases). Germline V gene lookup returns CDR1 MNHNY and CDR2 SVGAGI (reference sequence). The CDR3 spans 15 residues. V was clipped by 3 bases and J by 0 bases, with 10 bases between them. CDR3 loop: CASSYERLSTDTQYF. CDR3 in DNA: TGTGCCAGCAGTTATGAGCGGCTAAGCACAGATACGCAGTATTTT.

In this sample, this clone turned up once. The V call is TRBV2, the J call TRBJ2-6; TRBD2 matches 7 bases. The J segment lost 0 bases and the V segment lost 4 bases, leaving 18 bases of the junction unmatched. This CDR3 has 21 residues. CDR1 SNHLY and CDR2 FYNNEI come from the germline V gene. CDR3 sequence (DNA): TGTGCCAGCAGTGTAGACCGGGGGGTGGGACGCGGAGGCTCTGGGGCCAACGTCCTGACTTTC. Translating it yields CASSVDRGVGRGGSGANVLTF.

The chain employs TRBV15 and TRBJ2-7; D might be TRBD2 (5 bases). The germline V and J ends were trimmed by 1 base and 2 bases, with 18 bases remaining between them. From germline, CDR1 is LNHNV and CDR2 YYDKDF (reference sequence). The CDR3 is 17 residues long. CDR3 loop: CATSRVSVAGQTYEQYF. The CDR3 DNA reads as TGTGCCACCAGCAGAGTTTCGGTCGCGGGCCAAACCTACGAGCAGTACTTC.

The rearrangement uses TRBV19 and TRBJ2-5, with 11 nucleotides matching TRBD2. The trim removed 7 bases at V and 1 base at J, leaving 8 bases unmatched. CDR1 is LNHDA, CDR2 SQIVND, per germline (reference sequence). The length of the CDR3 is 16 residues. The CDR3, as DNA: TGTGCCAGTAATTCTAGCGGGGGGACTCTCCAAGAGACCCAGTACTTC. It codes for CASNSSGGTLQETQYF.